Below, 14 T cell receptor beta chains from the same sample are listed, as sequenced in a study of shared clonotypes between healthy human individuals. CD8 cells regarded as naive lacked CD45RO, were positively chosen for CCR7, and omitted terminally differentiated effector memory CD45RA+ cells. Profiled with immunoSEQ multiplex PCR; TCRdb holds only in-frame clones, not every one. The table lists millions of clones, 93% of them singletons, with over 1.5% in the top ten. Sequencing was carried out using naive CD8+ T cells from PBMCs. The receptors derive from a young man in good health. Some clones in this sample may be carry-over from other donors' samples.

Concerning this clone: Other DNA sequences of this sample code for an identical CDR3. V usage is TRBV6-5 and J usage is TRBJ1-5; D ambiguous. The germline V and J ends were trimmed by 0 bases and 7 bases, with 7 bases remaining between them. This CDR3 is built from 13 residues. Germline V lookup: CDR1 MNHEY, CDR2 SVGAGI. This CDR3 is CASSYSSRQPQHF. The DNA for the CDR3 is TGTGCCAGCAGTTACTCGTCGCGCCAGCCCCAGCATTTT.

CDR3 DNA sequence: TGTGCCAGCAGCTTAGTGCGTGTGCTGCCAGATGAAAAACTGTTTTTT. Encoded protein: CASSLVRVLPDEKLFF. The rearrangement links TRBV7-9 to TRBJ1-4; no definite D call. The CDR3 contains 16 residues. In germline, CDR1 is SEHNR, CDR2 FQNEAQ (reference sequence). V lost 1 base to trimming and J lost 6 bases, with 15 bases between them.

V gene TRBV9 combines with J gene TRBJ2-1, with 12 nucleotides matching TRBD2. V lost 3 bases, J lost 3 bases, and 10 bases stayed unmatched. CDR1 SGDLS and CDR2 YYNGEE come from the germline V gene. This CDR3 comprises 18 residues. The CDR3 DNA is TGTGCCAGCAGCGACTTCGGGACTAGCGGGCCCCTCTACAATGAGCAGTTCTTC. Its protein is CASSDFGTSGPLYNEQFF.

This chain's CDR3 is CASSLAQTAPSNQPQHF. The DNA for the CDR3 is TGTGCCAGCAGCTTAGCCCAGACGGCCCCAAGCAATCAGCCCCAGCATTTT. The V and J genes are TRBV7-9 and TRBJ1-5; no definite D call. This CDR3 comprises 17 residues. Deletions cut 0 bases from V and 1 base from J, with 13 bases between. Germline V gene sequence: CDR1 SEHNR, CDR2 FQNEAQ (reference sequence).

For this clone: In the same sample, other DNA sequences code for this CDR3. The chain couples TRBV19 to TRBJ1-1; D perhaps matches TRBD1 (5 bases). In germline, CDR1 is LNHDA, CDR2 SQIVND (reference sequence). The CDR3 covers 14 residues. V was pared by 3 bases and J by 3 bases, with 11 bases between. This CDR3 is CASSMGRGYTEAFF. The CDR3 DNA follows: TGTGCCAGTAGTATGGGACGGGGATACACTGAAGCTTTCTTT.

The rearrangement uses TRBV7-9 and TRBJ2-1; weak D call: TRBD2 (6 bases). Trimming stripped 5 bases from V and 4 bases from J, with 24 bases between. The CDR3 extends over 18 amino acids. Per the germline V gene, CDR1 is SEHNR and CDR2 is FQNEAQ (reference sequence). CDR3 coding DNA: TGTGCCAGCAGCCCTAAGACGGGAGCAGGTCCCTCTTACAATGAGCAGTTCTTC. Translated: CASSPKTGAGPSYNEQFF. The whole variable domain, filled in from reference TRBV7-9 and TRBJ2-1, reads DTGVSQNPRHKITKRGQNVTFRCDPISEHNRLYWYRQTLGQGPEFLTYFQNEAQLEKSRLLSDRFSAERPKGSFSTLEIQRTEQGDSAMYLCASSPKTGAGPSYNEQFFGPGTRLTVL.

The chain employs TRBV7-9 and TRBJ2-2, with 12 bases lining up with TRBD1. The germline V gene encodes CDR1 SEHNR and CDR2 FQNEAQ (reference sequence). After removal of 5 bases from V and 6 bases from J, the junction contained 7 bases not matched to a gene. The CDR3 contains 16 residues. DNA for the CDR3: TGTGCCAGCAGCCCCCGGGACAGGGGGCTACCCGGGGAGCTGTTTTTT. This encodes CASSPRDRGLPGELFF.

The V and J genes are TRBV11-1 and TRBJ2-3; D may be TRBD1 or TRBD2 (5 bases each). Germline CDR1 and CDR2: SGHAT and FQDESV (reference sequence). The ends were cut back, 5 bases at V and 12 bases at J, with 15 bases in the middle. There are 12 residues in the CDR3. Here the CDR3 reads CASSPGTALQYF. CDR3 sequence (DNA): TGTGCCAGCAGCCCCGGGACGGCACTTCAGTATTTT.

The chain carries TRBV30 and TRBJ2-1; 10 positions agree with TRBD2. Germline CDR1 reads GTSNPN; CDR2 reads SVGIG (reference sequence). The CDR3 is 14 amino acids. Trimming at V came to 5 bases and at J to 6 bases, leaving 7 bases not matched to a gene. The CDR3 coding sequence is TGTGCCTGGGGTACGGGACTAGCGATCAATGAGCAGTTCTTC. It yields the protein CAWGTGLAINEQFF.

The chain is built from TRBV5-6 and TRBJ2-3; 7 bases are a match to TRBD2. V shed 6 bases, J shed 5 bases, and the junction held 21 bases outside the gene matches. The CDR3 is 18 amino acids. Germline V gene lookup returns CDR1 SGHDT and CDR2 YYEEEE. CDR3 sequence reads: CASTLASQGAGVGDTQYF. DNA of the CDR3: TGTGCCAGCACCCTCGCCTCCCAGGGTGCGGGAGTGGGAGATACGCAGTATTTT.

The V gene is TRBV28, the J gene TRBJ2-3; TRBD2 aligns across 13 bases. This CDR3 has 17 amino acids. J gave up 5 bases and V 4 bases, and 9 bases lay outside the gene matches. The germline CDR1 and CDR2 sequences are MDHEN and SYDVKM. CDR3 residues: CASSSGTSGTERDTQYF. CDR3 bases: TGTGCCAGCAGTTCCGGGACTAGCGGGACCGAGAGAGATACGCAGTATTTT.

This clone has a handful of counts. The chain uses TRBV27 and TRBJ1-2, with TRBD1 as a possible D gene (5 bases). The V gene's germline CDR1 is MNHEY and CDR2 SMNVEV (reference sequence). The V gene lost 2 bases and the J gene lost 2 bases, with 12 bases spanning the gap. The CDR3 length is 15 residues. The DNA of the CDR3 is TGTGCCAGCAGTTTAAGGGTCGGACAAAACTATGGCTACACCTTC. It encodes CASSLRVGQNYGYTF.

This chain connects TRBV29-1 to TRBJ2-1; D could derive from TRBD1 or TRBD2 (5 bases each). V was shortened by 7 bases and J by 2 bases, with 18 bases between the two germline ends. This CDR3 has 15 amino acids. CDR1 and CDR2 (germline): SQVTM, ANQGSEA. CDR3 DNA sequence: TGCAGCGAGACCGGGACGTTGGAGGCCTACAATGAGCAGTTCTTC. Amino acid sequence: CSETGTLEAYNEQFF.

The rearrangement links TRBV4-3 to TRBJ2-7; D possibly uses TRBD1 or TRBD2 (5 bases each). The length of the CDR3 is 15 residues. Trimming stripped 6 bases from V and 0 bases from J, with 15 bases between. Germline-derived CDR1 and CDR2 are LGHNA and YSLEER. The CDR3 DNA reads as TGCGCCAGCAGGGGTCGGGACGCGAGCTCCTACGAGCAGTACTTC. Translated, it gives CASRGRDASSYEQYF.